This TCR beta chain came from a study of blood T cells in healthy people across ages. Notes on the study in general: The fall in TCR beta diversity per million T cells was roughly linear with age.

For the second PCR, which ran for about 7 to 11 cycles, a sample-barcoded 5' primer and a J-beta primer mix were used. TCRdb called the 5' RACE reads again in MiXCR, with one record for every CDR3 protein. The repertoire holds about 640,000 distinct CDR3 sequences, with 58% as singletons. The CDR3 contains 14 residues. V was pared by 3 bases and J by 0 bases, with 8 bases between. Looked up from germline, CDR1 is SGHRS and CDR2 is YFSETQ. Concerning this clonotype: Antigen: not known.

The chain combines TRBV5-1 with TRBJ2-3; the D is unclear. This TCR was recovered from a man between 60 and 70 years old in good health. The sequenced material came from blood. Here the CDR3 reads CASSYDSSTDTQYF. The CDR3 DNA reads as TGCGCCAGCAGCTACGATTCTAGCACAGATACGCAGTATTTT.